This T cell receptor (beta chain) derives from a study of long-term antiretroviral therapy in people with HIV. Study findings and constraints: Spans of CDR3 length were tighter for HIV repertoires than for controls.

Run at survey level, the immunoSEQ assay was version v3.0. Profiling relied on immunoSEQ multiplex PCR, and the TCRdb table lists in-frame clones only, not all of them. Here the sample spans tens of thousands of clones, about four fifths being singletons. In germline, CDR1 is SGDLS, CDR2 YYNGEE. This CDR3 comprises 13 residues. The V end was cut by 0 bases, the J end by 7 bases, with 7 bases between. On this clone: As yet, its antigen is unknown.

The receptor was isolated from a man aged 25-40 years with HIV. The input for sequencing was unsorted PBMCs, taken 0.7 years before starting antiretroviral therapy. The J gene is TRBJ1-4, the V gene TRBV9; no definite D call. CDR3: CASSVGVAEKLFF. CDR3 in DNA: TGTGCCAGCAGCGTAGGAGTGGCTGAAAAACTGTTTTTT.